This T cell receptor (beta chain) was identified in a study of cytotoxic CD8 clonotypes in ibrutinib-treated CLL. The repertoire was sequenced with immunoSEQ multiplex PCR; TCRdb's copy has only in-frame clones and lacks some. The data contain 50,000 to 60,000 clones, less than 90% of them singletons. The CDR3 runs 18 residues. Germline loops: CDR1 MNHNS, CDR2 SASEGT. The V and J ends lost 3 bases and 1 base, in that order; junction bases with no gene match: 8. The TCR comes from a human donor with chronic lymphocytic leukemia. J is TRBJ2-7 and V is TRBV6-1; 14 nucleotides line up with TRBD2. This specimen was PBMCs, taken after 24 months of ibrutinib treatment. CDR3: CASSDAGTSGRGSYEQYF. CDR3 DNA sequence: TGTGCCAGCAGTGACGCCGGGACTAGCGGGAGAGGGTCCTACGAGCAGTACTTC.